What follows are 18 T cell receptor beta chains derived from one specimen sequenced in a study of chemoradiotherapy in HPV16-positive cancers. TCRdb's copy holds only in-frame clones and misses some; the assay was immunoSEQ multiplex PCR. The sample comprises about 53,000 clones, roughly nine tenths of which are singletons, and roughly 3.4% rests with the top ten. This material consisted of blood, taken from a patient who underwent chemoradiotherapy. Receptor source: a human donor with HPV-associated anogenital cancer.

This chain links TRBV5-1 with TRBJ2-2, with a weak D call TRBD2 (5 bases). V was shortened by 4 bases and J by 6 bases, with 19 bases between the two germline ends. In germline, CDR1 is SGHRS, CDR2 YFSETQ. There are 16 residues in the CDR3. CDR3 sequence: CASSHSGIPSAGELFF. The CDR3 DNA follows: TGCGCCAGCAGCCATTCCGGGATCCCCTCAGCCGGGGAGCTGTTTTTT.

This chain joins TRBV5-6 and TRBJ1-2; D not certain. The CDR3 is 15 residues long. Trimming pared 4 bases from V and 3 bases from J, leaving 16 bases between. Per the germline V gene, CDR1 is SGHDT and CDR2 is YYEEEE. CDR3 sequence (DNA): TGTGCCAGCAGCCAAGGTGGGGAGGAATACTATGGCTACACCTTC. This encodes CASSQGGEEYYGYTF.

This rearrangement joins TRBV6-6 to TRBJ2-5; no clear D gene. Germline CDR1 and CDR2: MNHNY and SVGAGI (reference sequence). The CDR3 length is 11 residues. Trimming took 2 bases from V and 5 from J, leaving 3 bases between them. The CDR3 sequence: CASSYGETQYF. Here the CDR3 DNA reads TGTGCCAGCAGTTACGGTGAGACCCAGTACTTC.

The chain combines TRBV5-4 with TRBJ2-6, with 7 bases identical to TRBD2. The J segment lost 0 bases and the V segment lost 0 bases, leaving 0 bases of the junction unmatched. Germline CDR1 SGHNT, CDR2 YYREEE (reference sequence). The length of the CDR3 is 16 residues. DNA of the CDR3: TGTGCCAGCAGCTTGGCGGGGGGCTCTGGGGCCAACGTCCTGACTTTC. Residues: CASSLAGGSGANVLTF.

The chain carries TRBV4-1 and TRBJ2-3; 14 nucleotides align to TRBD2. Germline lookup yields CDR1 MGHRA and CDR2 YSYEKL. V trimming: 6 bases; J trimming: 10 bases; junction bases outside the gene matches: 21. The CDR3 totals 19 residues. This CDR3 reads CASSPGLAGAMRVLVSQYF. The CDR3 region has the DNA TGCGCCAGCAGTCCGGGACTAGCGGGGGCCATGCGGGTCCTCGTGTCGCAGTATTTT.

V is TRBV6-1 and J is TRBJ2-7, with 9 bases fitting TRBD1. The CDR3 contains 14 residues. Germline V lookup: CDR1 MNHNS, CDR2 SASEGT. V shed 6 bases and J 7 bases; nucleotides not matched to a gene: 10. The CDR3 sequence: CASRRGTGLGEQYF. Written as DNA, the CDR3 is TGTGCCAGCAGGAGGGGGACAGGGCTAGGTGAGCAGTACTTC.

The CDR3 nucleotides are TGTGCCAGTAGTATGGGATTTGGGAATTCACCCCTCCACTTT. This translates into CASSMGFGNSPLHF. The gene calls are TRBV19 and TRBJ1-6; D remains unclear. V was shortened by 3 bases and J by 7 bases, with 10 bases between the two germline ends. The CDR3 has 14 amino acids. Germline values: CDR1 LNHDA, CDR2 SQIVND (reference sequence).

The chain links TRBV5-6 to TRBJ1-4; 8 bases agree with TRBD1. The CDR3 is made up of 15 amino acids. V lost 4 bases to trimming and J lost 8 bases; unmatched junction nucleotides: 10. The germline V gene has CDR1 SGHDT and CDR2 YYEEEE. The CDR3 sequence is CASSLYGTGGEKLFF. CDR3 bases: TGTGCCAGCAGCCTATACGGGACAGGTGGGGAAAAACTGTTTTTT. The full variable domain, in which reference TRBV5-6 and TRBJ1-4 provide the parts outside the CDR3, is DAGVTQSPTHLIKTRGQQVTLRCSPKSGHDTVSWYQQALGQGPQFIFQYYEEEERQRGNFPDRFSGHQFPNYSSELNVNALLLGDSALYLCASSLYGTGGEKLFFGSGTQLSVL.

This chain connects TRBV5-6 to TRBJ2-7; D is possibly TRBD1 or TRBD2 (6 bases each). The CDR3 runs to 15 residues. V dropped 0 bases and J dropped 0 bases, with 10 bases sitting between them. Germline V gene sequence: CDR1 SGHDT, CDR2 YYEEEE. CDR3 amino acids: CASSLVGGSSYEQYF. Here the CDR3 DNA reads TGTGCCAGCAGCTTGGTAGGGGGGAGCTCCTACGAGCAGTACTTC.

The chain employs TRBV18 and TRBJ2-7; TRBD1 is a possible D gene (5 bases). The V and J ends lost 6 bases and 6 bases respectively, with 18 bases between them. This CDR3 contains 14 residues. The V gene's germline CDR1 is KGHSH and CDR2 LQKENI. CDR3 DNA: TGTGCCAGCTCCCCAAAAGGCAGGGTAGGCGAGCAGTACTTC. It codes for CASSPKGRVGEQYF. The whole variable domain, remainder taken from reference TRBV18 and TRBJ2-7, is NAGVMQNPRHLVRRRGQEARLRCSPMKGHSHVYWYRQLPEEGLKFMVYLQKENIIDESGMPKERFSAEFPKEGPSILRIQQVVRGDSAAYFCASSPKGRVGEQYFGPGTRLTVT.

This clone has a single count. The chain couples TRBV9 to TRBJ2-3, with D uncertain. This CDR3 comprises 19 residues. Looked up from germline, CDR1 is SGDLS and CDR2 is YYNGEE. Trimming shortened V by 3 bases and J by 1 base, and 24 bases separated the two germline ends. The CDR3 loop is CASSARSSRLATGTDTQYF. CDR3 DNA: TGTGCCAGCAGCGCCCGTTCGAGCCGGCTGGCGACGGGCACAGATACGCAGTATTTT.

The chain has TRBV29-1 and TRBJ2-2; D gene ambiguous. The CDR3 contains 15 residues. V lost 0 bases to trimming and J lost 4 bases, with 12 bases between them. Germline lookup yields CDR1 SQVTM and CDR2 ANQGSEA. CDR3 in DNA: TGCAGCGTTGAAGACCGGGTTTCGAGCACCGGGGAGCTGTTTTTT. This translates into CSVEDRVSSTGELFF.

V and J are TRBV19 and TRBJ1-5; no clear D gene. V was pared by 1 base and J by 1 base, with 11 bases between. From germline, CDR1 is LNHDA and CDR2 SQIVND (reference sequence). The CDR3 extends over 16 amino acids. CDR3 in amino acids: CASSIGRARSNQPQHF. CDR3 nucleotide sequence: TGTGCCAGTAGTATAGGAAGGGCAAGAAGCAATCAGCCCCAGCATTTT. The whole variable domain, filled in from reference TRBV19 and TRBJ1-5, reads DGGITQSPKYLFRKEGQNVTLSCEQNLNHDAMYWYRQDPGQGLRLIYYSQIVNDFQKGDIAEGYSVSREKKESFPLTVTSAQKNPTAFYLCASSIGRARSNQPQHFGDGTRLSIL.

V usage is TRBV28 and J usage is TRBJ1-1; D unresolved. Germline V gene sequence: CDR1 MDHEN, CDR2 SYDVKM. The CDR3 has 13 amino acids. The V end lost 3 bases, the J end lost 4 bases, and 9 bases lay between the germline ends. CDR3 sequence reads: CASSLPQVTEAFF. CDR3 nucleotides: TGTGCCAGCAGTTTGCCGCAGGTCACTGAAGCTTTCTTT.

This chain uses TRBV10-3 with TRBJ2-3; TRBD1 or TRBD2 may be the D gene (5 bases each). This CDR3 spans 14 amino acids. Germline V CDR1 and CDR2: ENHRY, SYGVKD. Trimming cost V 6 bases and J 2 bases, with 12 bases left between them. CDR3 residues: CAIRGLGPTDTQYF. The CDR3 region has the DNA TGTGCCATCAGGGGCTTGGGACCCACAGATACGCAGTATTTT.

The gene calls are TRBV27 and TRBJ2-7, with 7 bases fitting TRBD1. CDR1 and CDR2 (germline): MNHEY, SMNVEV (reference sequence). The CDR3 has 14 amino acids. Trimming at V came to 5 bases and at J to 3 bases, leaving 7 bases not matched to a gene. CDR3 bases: TGTGCCAGCAGTCTTCGGACAGGCTTCTACGAGCAGTACTTC. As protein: CASSLRTGFYEQYF.

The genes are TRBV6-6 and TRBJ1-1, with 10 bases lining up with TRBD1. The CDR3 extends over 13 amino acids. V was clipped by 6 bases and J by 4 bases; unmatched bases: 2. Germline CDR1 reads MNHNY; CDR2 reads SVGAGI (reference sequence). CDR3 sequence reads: CASRGTGATEAFF. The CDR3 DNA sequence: TGTGCCAGCAGGGGGACAGGGGCCACTGAAGCTTTCTTT.

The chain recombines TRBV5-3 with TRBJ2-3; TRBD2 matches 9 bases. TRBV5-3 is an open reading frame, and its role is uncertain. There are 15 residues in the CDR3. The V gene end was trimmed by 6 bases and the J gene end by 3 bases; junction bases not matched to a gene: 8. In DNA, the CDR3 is TGTGCCAGAACCCATCTGGCGGGGGGGACAGATACGCAGTATTTT. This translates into CARTHLAGGTDTQYF.